The next 16 T cell receptor beta chains were all read from a single sample in a study of post-analysis software for immune sequencing data. General study results and limits: Comparison of patients with controls showed four or five TRBV segments more frequent in patients, TRBV5-6, TRBV5-1 and TRBV20-1 among them.

The library was made from cDNA and included unique molecular identifiers. Using its own MiXCR run on the PCR reads, TCRdb lists one record per CDR3 protein. The sample yields 700,000 to 900,000 distinct CDR3 sequences, 46% seen once. No antigen is known for these receptors. The material sequenced was blood. The receptors here all came from a girl aged 5 to 17 with multiple sclerosis.

This chain links TRBV30 with TRBJ2-7; D ambiguous. V gave up 8 bases and J gave up 7 bases, with 15 bases separating them. The CDR3 loop spans 11 amino acids. CDR1 and CDR2 from the germline V gene are GTSNPN and SVGIG (reference sequence). This CDR3 reads CARDWMGEQYF. The CDR3 DNA reads TGTGCCAGAGACTGGATGGGGGAGCAGTACTTC.

The chain links TRBV28 to TRBJ2-6; D uncertain. The germline V gene has CDR1 MDHEN and CDR2 SYDVKM. There are 17 residues in the CDR3. V shed 3 bases and J shed 0 bases, with 12 bases lying between them. DNA for the CDR3: TGTGCCAGCAGTTTGTCTCGGGTTTACTCTGGGGCCAACGTCCTGACTTTC. Translation gives CASSLSRVYSGANVLTF.

V usage is TRBV6-5 and J usage is TRBJ2-7, with D hard to call. Germline assignment: CDR1 MNHEY and CDR2 SVGAGI. The CDR3 covers 16 residues. The germline V and J ends were trimmed by 0 bases and 0 bases, with 12 bases remaining between them. DNA for the CDR3: TGTGCCAGCAGTTACTCAGTGAGTTACAGCTCCTACGAGCAGTACTTC. Translating gives CASSYSVSYSSYEQYF.

The gene calls are TRBV11-1 and TRBJ2-3; 7 bases map to TRBD1. Germline V gene sequence: CDR1 SGHAT, CDR2 FQDESV (reference sequence). With 3 bases clipped from V and 3 bases from J, the junction kept 6 bases outside the gene matches. The CDR3 length is 15 residues. The CDR3 here is CASSFLRGPTDTQYF. The CDR3 region has the DNA TGTGCCAGCAGCTTTTTAAGGGGGCCAACAGATACGCAGTATTTT. The complete variable domain, with remaining parts taken from reference TRBV11-1 and TRBJ2-3, reads EAEVAQSPRYKITEKSQAVAFWCDPISGHATLYWYRQILGQGPELLVQFQDESVVDDSQLPKDRFSAERLKGVDSTLKIQPAELGDSAMYLCASSFLRGPTDTQYFGPGTRLTVL.

This clonotype occurred a few times. This chain links TRBV7-2 with TRBJ2-1, with D perhaps matching TRBD1 (6 bases). In germline, CDR1 is SGHTA, CDR2 FQGNSA. CDR3 length equals 15 residues. V was clipped by 5 bases and J by 0 bases, with 11 bases between them. The CDR3 nucleotides are TGTGCCAGCAGCCGTGGGGGCGGCTCCTACAATGAGCAGTTCTTC. Its translation: CASSRGGGSYNEQFF.

The V call is TRBV7-2, the J call TRBJ1-6; 7 positions match TRBD1. CDR1 and CDR2 from the germline V gene are SGHTA and FQGNSA. The CDR3 contains 14 residues. Trimming removed 4 bases from V and 14 bases from J; junction bases left unmatched: 11. CDR3 region: CASSSGQPVRTLHF. The DNA of the CDR3 is TGTGCCAGCAGCTCGGGACAGCCCGTCAGGACCCTCCACTTT.

The rearrangement links TRBV10-3 to TRBJ2-1; tentative D call: TRBD2 (5 bases). The CDR3 is made up of 16 amino acids. Trimming took off 3 bases at V and 0 bases at J, with 12 bases between the two ends. Germline CDR1 and CDR2: ENHRY and SYGVKD. The CDR3 region is CAISDTSGRSYNEQFF. CDR3 nucleotides: TGTGCCATCAGTGATACGAGCGGCCGCTCCTACAATGAGCAGTTCTTC.

This clonotype was recorded once. This rearrangement joins TRBV27 to TRBJ2-1; D call uncertain. V lost 5 bases, J lost 6 bases, and 11 bases lay in between. Germline lookup yields CDR1 MNHEY and CDR2 SMNVEV (reference sequence). The CDR3 sequence is 13 residues long. The CDR3 nucleotides read TGTGCCAGCAGTACGCGGATGGGCAATGAGCAGTTCTTC. Translated, it gives CASSTRMGNEQFF.

This clonotype was counted only a few times. This chain connects TRBV29-1 to TRBJ2-1; 8 bases fit TRBD2. The CDR3 spans 16 residues. Germline V lookup: CDR1 SQVTM, CDR2 ANQGSEA. V lost 0 bases and J lost 4; bases outside the gene matches: 8. The CDR3 here is CSVEDPSASGYNEQFF. CDR3 sequence (DNA): TGCAGCGTTGAAGATCCTTCTGCTAGCGGGTACAATGAGCAGTTCTTC.

This chain links TRBV27 with TRBJ2-3, with D perhaps matching TRBD2 (5 bases). This CDR3 spans 15 amino acids. CDR1 is MNHEY, CDR2 SMNVEV, per germline (reference sequence). Trimming took off 6 bases at V and 6 bases at J, with 19 bases between the two ends. CDR3 residues: CASRHLRRTADTQYF. In nucleotides, the CDR3 is TGTGCCAGCAGGCACCTTAGGAGGACGGCCGATACGCAGTATTTT.

This chain uses TRBV21-1 with TRBJ2-7; TRBD2 is the table's D call, not checked against the DNA. TRBV21-1 is tagged as a pseudogene. This CDR3 is 24 amino acids long. The CDR3 sequence is CASSKGVGQGPGLAGLRPPYEQYF. In DNA, the CDR3 is TGTGCCAGCAGCAAAGGGGTGGGCCAGGGCCCCGGACTAGCGGGATTACGCCCTCCCTACGAGCAGTACTTC.

This clonotype was seen a few times. The rearrangement uses TRBV9 and TRBJ1-2; D is undetermined. V was pared by 7 bases and J by 1 base, with 14 bases between. CDR3 length: 14 amino acids. Germline values: CDR1 SGDLS, CDR2 YYNGEE. CDR3: CASGLGRNNYGYTF. CDR3 DNA: TGTGCCAGCGGACTGGGTCGAAATAACTATGGCTACACCTTC.

This clonotype was observed a few times. V is TRBV11-3 and J is TRBJ2-7; TRBD1 might be the D (6 bases). With 1 base removed from V and 2 bases from J, the gap between germline ends came to 12 bases. The germline CDR1 and CDR2 sequences are SGHNT and YENEEA. The CDR3 extends over 15 amino acids. The CDR3 here is CASSLGTGTTYEQYF. The CDR3 region has the DNA TGTGCCAGCAGCTTAGGGACCGGGACAACCTACGAGCAGTACTTC.

This clonotype was recorded only once. The chain combines TRBV30 with TRBJ2-3; D perhaps matches TRBD2 (10 bases). In germline, CDR1 is GTSNPN, CDR2 SVGIG (reference sequence). The CDR3 has 17 amino acids. Trimming stripped 8 bases from V and 2 bases from J, with 26 bases between. CDR3 region: CAVDRGSTSGATDTQYF. DNA for the CDR3: TGTGCCGTGGACAGGGGTTCAACTAGCGGGGCCACAGATACGCAGTATTTT. Filled out from reference TRBV30 and TRBJ2-3, the complete variable domain reads SQTIHQWPATLVQPVGSPLSLECTVEGTSNPNLYWYRQAAGRGLQLLFYSVGIGQISSEVPQNLSASRPQDRQFILSSKKLLLSDSGFYLCAVDRGSTSGATDTQYFGPGTRLTVL.

This clonotype has a handful of counts. The chain combines TRBV20-1 with TRBJ2-5; 14 positions agree with TRBD2. This CDR3 is built from 18 residues. The V and J ends lost 5 bases and 2 bases, in that order; junction bases with no gene match: 13. CDR1 and CDR2 from the germline V gene are DFQATT and SNEGSKA (reference sequence). The CDR3 sequence is CSAPYMGLAGDDQETQYF. The CDR3 coding sequence is TGCAGTGCTCCTTACATGGGACTAGCGGGAGATGATCAAGAGACCCAGTACTTC.

This clonotype has a count of ten or more. This sequence joins TRBV6-1 and TRBJ2-7, with 10 bases matching TRBD1. This CDR3 is built from 12 residues. Germline V gene data show CDR1 as MNHNS and CDR2 as SASEGT. The V gene end was trimmed by 8 bases and the J gene end by 3 bases; junction bases not matched to a gene: 1. Here the CDR3 reads CASRDRGYEQYF. For the CDR3, the DNA is TGTGCCAGCCGGGACAGGGGCTACGAGCAGTACTTC.